One sample yielded the 13 T cell receptor beta chains listed below, sequenced in a study of blood T cell repertoires in COVID-19. Measured with immunoSEQ multiplex PCR; TCRdb has only the in-frame clones, and not every one. The profile shows roughly 400,000 clones, 90% to 95% of them singletons. The specimen sequenced was PBMCs or T cells enriched from blood (not recorded which). The receptors stem from a woman aged 40 to 50 who had been exposed to COVID-19.

The chain uses TRBV5-5 and TRBJ1-1, with D possibly TRBD1 on 6 matching bases. The CDR3 is 15 amino acids. Germline CDR1 reads SGHKS; CDR2 reads YYEKEE (reference sequence). With 1 base removed from V and 4 bases from J, the gap between germline ends came to 14 bases. CDR3 in amino acids: CASSLSGAEATEAFF. DNA for the CDR3: TGTGCCAGCAGCTTGTCAGGGGCAGAGGCCACTGAAGCTTTCTTT.

The chain employs TRBV30 and TRBJ1-1; perhaps TRBD1 as D (5 bases). This CDR3 is 12 amino acids long. Trimming pared 3 bases from V and 5 bases from J, leaving 10 bases between. The germline V gene encodes CDR1 GTSNPN and CDR2 SVGIG (reference sequence). The CDR3 nucleotides are TGTGCCTGGAGCGAAGGACATACTGAAGCTTTCTTT. This codes for CAWSEGHTEAFF.

The J gene is TRBJ1-2, the V gene TRBV2; D perhaps matches TRBD1 (6 bases). Trimming pared 4 bases from V and 2 bases from J, leaving 11 bases between. The germline V gene has CDR1 SNHLY and CDR2 FYNNEI. The CDR3 length is 14 residues. The CDR3 DNA follows: TGTGCCAGCAGTGGGTCAGGGGCGAACTATGGCTACACCTTC. The encoded protein is CASSGSGANYGYTF.

In this sample, this clone turned up once. The J gene is TRBJ1-1, the V gene TRBV19, with D maybe TRBD1 (6 bases). V lost 5 bases and J 5 bases, leaving 24 bases between the germline ends. Germline V CDR1 and CDR2: LNHDA, SQIVND (reference sequence). The CDR3 consists of 17 residues. This CDR3 is CASSPRTGQGRRTEAFF. As DNA, the CDR3 is TGTGCCAGTAGTCCCCGTACAGGGCAGGGGAGACGGACTGAAGCTTTCTTT.

This chain connects TRBV6-5 to TRBJ1-2; 7 bases are shared with TRBD1. The germline gives CDR1 MNHEY, CDR2 SVGAGI. The CDR3 is 16 amino acids. V dropped 0 bases and J dropped 4; count of bases not matched to a gene: 8. The chain's CDR3 is CASSYSSTGKRYGYTF. The CDR3 nucleotides read TGTGCCAGCAGTTACTCCTCGACAGGGAAACGCTATGGCTACACCTTC.

In DNA, the CDR3 is TGTGCCAGCAGCGCACAGGTTACTAATGAAAAACTGTTTTTT. Its translation: CASSAQVTNEKLFF. The chain is built from TRBV9 and TRBJ1-4; D perhaps matches TRBD1 (5 bases). V was pared by 3 bases and J by 2 bases, with 8 bases between. Germline CDR1 SGDLS, CDR2 YYNGEE. The CDR3 has 14 residues.

V usage is TRBV14 and J usage is TRBJ2-2; weak D call: TRBD1 (5 bases). Trimming took off 1 base at V and 7 bases at J, with 10 bases between the two ends. Germline V CDR1 and CDR2: SGHDN, FVKESK. This CDR3 spans 14 amino acids. CDR3 residues: CASSQVIRVGELFF. CDR3 nucleotide sequence: TGTGCCAGCAGCCAAGTCATCAGGGTCGGGGAGCTGTTTTTT.

There are a few counts of this clone. The chain carries TRBV27 and TRBJ2-7; maybe TRBD2 (5 bases). This CDR3 comprises 12 residues. Trimming left V 5 bases short and J 8 bases short, with 13 bases between. Germline-derived CDR1 and CDR2 are MNHEY and SMNVEV (reference sequence). This chain's CDR3 is CASSPRGGQQYF. CDR3 in DNA: TGTGCCAGCAGTCCGCGTGGAGGCCAGCAGTACTTC.

The chain joins TRBV5-5 to TRBJ2-7; D is perhaps TRBD1 (6 bases). The germline CDR1 and CDR2 sequences are SGHKS and YYEKEE (reference sequence). V lost 4 bases and J lost 2, with 10 bases in between. The CDR3 extends over 13 amino acids. The CDR3 here is CASSHGQPYEQYF. DNA of the CDR3: TGTGCCAGCAGCCACGGACAGCCCTACGAGCAGTACTTC. Looking up the rest from reference TRBV5-5 and TRBJ2-7 gives the full variable domain: DAGVTQSPTHLIKTRGQQVTLRCSPISGHKSVSWYQQVLGQGPQFIFQYYEKEERGRGNFPDRFSARQFPNYSSELNVNALLLGDSALYLCASSHGQPYEQYFGPGTRLTVT.

The rearrangement links TRBV6-4 to TRBJ2-3, with TRBD2 matching 10 bases. The CDR3 contains 15 residues. CDR1 and CDR2 from the germline V gene are MRHNA and SNTAGT. V was clipped by 4 bases and J by 3 bases; unmatched bases: 4. The CDR3 DNA follows: TGTGCCAGCAGTGCCGTACTAGCGGGAACAGATACGCAGTATTTT. This translates into CASSAVLAGTDTQYF.

V gene TRBV6-1 combines with J gene TRBJ1-5, with 7 bases identical to TRBD1. CDR1 and CDR2 (germline): MNHNS, SASEGT. This CDR3 has 17 amino acids. V shed 4 bases and J 2 bases; nucleotides not matched to a gene: 11. CDR3 sequence reads: CASSAVNNDRGNQPQHF. In nucleotides, the CDR3 is TGTGCCAGCAGTGCCGTTAATAACGACAGGGGCAATCAGCCCCAGCATTTT.

The chain's CDR3 is CASSLLDKNTEAFF. CDR3 sequence (DNA): TGTGCCAGTAGTCTCCTGGACAAGAACACTGAAGCTTTCTTT. V gene TRBV19 combines with J gene TRBJ1-1; D is possibly TRBD1 (5 bases). The V gene lost 5 bases and the J gene lost 1 base, with 11 bases spanning the gap. The CDR3 is 14 residues long. CDR1 and CDR2 (germline): LNHDA, SQIVND (reference sequence).

The gene calls are TRBV5-1 and TRBJ1-5; D remains unclear. Germline CDR1 SGHRS, CDR2 YFSETQ. Trimming cost V 4 bases and J 0 bases, with 11 bases left between them. The CDR3 contains 15 residues. The CDR3 bases are TGCGCCAGCAGCCGCGAACCCAATAGCAATCAGCCCCAGCATTTT. This encodes CASSREPNSNQPQHF.